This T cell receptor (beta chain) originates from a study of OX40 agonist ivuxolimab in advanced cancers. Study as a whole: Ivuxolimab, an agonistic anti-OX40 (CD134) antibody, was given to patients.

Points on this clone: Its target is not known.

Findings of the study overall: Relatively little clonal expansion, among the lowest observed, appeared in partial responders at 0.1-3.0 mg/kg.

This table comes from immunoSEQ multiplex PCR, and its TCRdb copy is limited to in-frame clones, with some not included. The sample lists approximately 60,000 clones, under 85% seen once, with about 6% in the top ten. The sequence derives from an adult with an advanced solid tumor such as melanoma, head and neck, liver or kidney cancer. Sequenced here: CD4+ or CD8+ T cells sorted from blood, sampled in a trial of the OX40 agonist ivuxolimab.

CDR3: CASSEDGTYEQYF. The CDR3 nucleotides are TGTGCCTCCTCCGAGGACGGGACCTACGAGCAGTACTTC. The chain uses TRBV7-2 and TRBJ2-7, with D possibly matching TRBD2 (5 bases). CDR3 size: 13 residues. Germline V CDR1 and CDR2: SGHTA, FQGNSA. V shed 11 bases and J shed 2 bases, with 16 bases lying between them.